Below, 30 T cell receptor beta chains from the same sample are listed, as sequenced in a study of T cells in Graves' hyperthyroidism and ophthalmopathy. Amplification targeted TCR beta CDR3 regions from RNA transcripts. First-round RT-PCR targeting the TCR CDR3 was performed with the HTBI primer set. TCRdb re-called the multiplex PCR reads with MiXCR, one entry per CDR3 protein. The table records 700,000 or so distinct CDR3 sequences, 15% to 20% of them present only once. The sample taken for sequencing was blood. The receptors were gathered from a man aged 18 to 29 with Graves' hyperthyroidism.

This clonotype was counted between two and nine times. The V call is TRBV20-1, the J call TRBJ1-5; 8 nucleotides line up with TRBD1. J lost 2 bases, V lost 1 base, and 7 bases had no gene match. The CDR3 sequence is 16 residues long. Germline V CDR1 and CDR2: DFQATT, SNEGSKA (reference sequence). In DNA form, the CDR3 reads TGCAGTGCTAGAGGAACCTTGGGACAGGGCAATCAGCCCCAGCATTTT. The encoded protein is CSARGTLGQGNQPQHF.

This clonotype was seen more than once but under ten times. CDR3 nucleotides: TGCAGCGTTGAAGATAAGGGGGAGCAGTTCTTC. The encoded protein is CSVEDKGEQFF. The rearrangement joins TRBV29-1 to TRBJ2-1, with D tentatively TRBD1 (5 bases). The V end was cut by 0 bases, the J end by 10 bases, with 7 bases between. This CDR3 contains 11 residues. Germline values: CDR1 SQVTM, CDR2 ANQGSEA.

This clonotype was recorded many times. This sequence joins TRBV7-9 and TRBJ1-1; a weak D match, TRBD1 (5 bases). CDR1 is SEHNR and CDR2 is FQNEAQ in the germline V gene (reference sequence). Trimming stripped 8 bases from V and 1 base from J, with 14 bases between. The CDR3 has 14 amino acids. CDR3 sequence: CASRLTGPNTEAFF. CDR3 DNA sequence: TGTGCCAGCCGCCTTACGGGGCCGAACACTGAAGCTTTCTTT. Full variable domain (outside the CDR3, taken from reference TRBV7-9 and TRBJ1-1): DTGVSQNPRHKITKRGQNVTFRCDPISEHNRLYWYRQTLGQGPEFLTYFQNEAQLEKSRLLSDRFSAERPKGSFSTLEIQRTEQGDSAMYLCASRLTGPNTEAFFGQGTRLTVV.

This clonotype has at least ten counts. V is TRBV7-9 and J is TRBJ2-7, with 9 bases identical to TRBD1. Germline assignment: CDR1 SEHNR and CDR2 FQNEAQ (reference sequence). The CDR3 covers 16 residues. The J segment lost 7 bases and the V segment lost 5 bases, leaving 15 bases of the junction unmatched. For the CDR3, the DNA is TGTGCCAGCAGCGCTACTACCTTAACAGGGGGCTGGGAGCAGTACTTC. Amino acid sequence: CASSATTLTGGWEQYF.

This clonotype was picked up many times. The V call is TRBV5-1, the J call TRBJ1-5, with 8 bases fitting TRBD1. This CDR3 region has 14 residues. The germline gives CDR1 SGHRS, CDR2 YFSETQ. V lost 5 bases, J lost 4 bases, and 5 bases stayed unmatched. CDR3 DNA sequence: TGCGCCAGCAGACCGGGACAGGAAAATCAGCCCCAGCATTTT. It encodes CASRPGQENQPQHF.

Only a few counts were recorded for this clonotype. This sequence joins TRBV4-1 and TRBJ2-5; 10 bases map to TRBD1. Germline trimming cut 3 bases from V and 0 bases from J; bases unmatched to any gene: 7. The CDR3 consists of 17 residues. Germline V gene lookup returns CDR1 MGHRA and CDR2 YSYEKL. The CDR3, as DNA: TGCGCCAGCAGCCAGAGGACCGGGACAGGGGACCAAGAGACCCAGTACTTC. Protein product: CASSQRTGTGDQETQYF.

The gene calls are TRBV12-3 or TRBV12-4 and TRBJ2-3; the match to TRBD2 covers 10 bases. The CDR3 loop spans 15 amino acids. The ends lost 3 bases at V and 4 bases at J; junction bases unmatched: 4. CDR3 sequence reads: CASSFRAGGPDTQYF. The CDR3 nucleotides are TGTGCCAGCAGTTTTCGAGCGGGAGGGCCAGATACGCAGTATTTT.

V usage is TRBV6-5 and J usage is TRBJ1-6; perhaps TRBD1 as D (6 bases). This CDR3 has 17 residues. Germline CDR1 MNHEY, CDR2 SVGAGI. V gave up 0 bases and J gave up 10 bases, with 19 bases separating them. CDR3 amino acids: CASSYSILGQWASPLHF. The CDR3, as DNA: TGTGCCAGCAGTTACTCGATCTTAGGACAGTGGGCCTCACCCCTCCACTTT.

This clonotype was detected ten times or more. J is TRBJ2-3 and V is TRBV7-3, with D perhaps TRBD2 (7 bases). Looked up from germline, CDR1 is SGHTA and CDR2 is FQGTGA. The CDR3 length is 17 residues. Deletions cut 5 bases from V and 2 bases from J, with 20 bases between. The CDR3 is CASSPGGLAVTTDTQYF. The CDR3 DNA follows: TGTGCCAGCAGCCCCGGGGGGCTAGCGGTGACCACAGATACGCAGTATTTT. Complete variable domain (other parts from reference TRBV7-3 and TRBJ2-3): GAGVSQTPSNKVTEKGKYVELRCDPISGHTALYWYRQSLGQGPEFLIYFQGTGAADDSGLPNDRFFAVRPEGSVSTLKIQRTERGDSAVYLCASSPGGLAVTTDTQYFGPGTRLTVL.

This rearrangement joins TRBV27 to TRBJ1-6; tentative D call: TRBD1 (5 bases). CDR1 is MNHEY, CDR2 SMNVEV, per germline (reference sequence). This CDR3 spans 17 amino acids. The germline V and J ends were trimmed by 4 bases and 0 bases, with 13 bases remaining between them. The CDR3 DNA is TGTGCCAGCAGTTCAACGGGACGGAGCTCCTATAATTCACCCCTCCACTTT. As protein: CASSSTGRSSYNSPLHF.

At least ten counts were recorded for this clonotype. V and J are TRBV6-1 and TRBJ2-5; no clear D gene. Between the trimmed V and J ends, which lost 6 bases and 5 bases, there was a span of 19 bases. The CDR3 consists of 15 residues. The germline V gene has CDR1 MNHNS and CDR2 SASEGT. The CDR3 nucleotides are TGTGCCAGCAGGGTGGCAGAAGGTTATGGGGAGACCCAGTACTTC. Translated, it gives CASRVAEGYGETQYF.

In its sample, this clonotype was seen many times. The chain carries TRBV6-5 and TRBJ2-3; the match to TRBD2 covers 9 bases. Germline V gene sequence: CDR1 MNHEY, CDR2 SVGAGI. The CDR3 covers 15 residues. Unmatched junction bases numbered 5, after V lost 4 bases and J lost 3 bases. The CDR3 loop reads CASSFSGSWTDTQYF. The CDR3 bases are TGTGCCAGCAGTTTTAGCGGGAGTTGGACAGATACGCAGTATTTT.

This clonotype was seen a handful of times. The chain links TRBV9 to TRBJ1-2; D is undetermined. This CDR3 has 15 residues. V dropped 0 bases and J dropped 2 bases, with 11 bases sitting between them. CDR1 and CDR2 from the germline V gene are SGDLS and YYNGEE. The CDR3, as DNA: TGTGCCAGCAGCGTAGGGACTCTCGGGAACTATGGCTACACCTTC. Translating gives CASSVGTLGNYGYTF.

Ten or more counts support this clonotype. The chain uses TRBV28 and TRBJ1-1; 10 nucleotides line up with TRBD1. The CDR3 runs 13 residues. CDR1 is MDHEN and CDR2 is SYDVKM in the germline V gene. Trimming cost V 6 bases and J 6 bases; bases outside gene matches: 4. CDR3 coding DNA: TGTGCCAGCAGCACGGGACAGGGGCCTGAAGCTTTCTTT. It yields the protein CASSTGQGPEAFF. Full variable domain (remainder filled in from reference TRBV28 and TRBJ1-1): DVKVTQSSRYLVKRTGEKVFLECVQDMDHENMFWYRQDPGLGLRLIYFSYDVKMKEKGDIPEGYSVSREKKERFSLILESASTNQTSMYLCASSTGQGPEAFFGQGTRLTVV.

This clonotype occurred many times. This CDR3 reads CAISDPAENTEAFF. The CDR3 DNA reads as TGTGCCATCAGTGACCCGGCGGAAAACACTGAAGCTTTCTTT. This chain links TRBV10-3 with TRBJ1-1; D not resolved. Germline V CDR1 and CDR2: ENHRY, SYGVKD. This CDR3 is 14 amino acids long. Trimming pared 3 bases from V and 2 bases from J, leaving 10 bases between.

DNA for the CDR3: TGTGCCAGCACCCGGGCGGGGGCCAGTGAAAAACTGTTTTTT. It specifies CASTRAGASEKLFF. The J gene is TRBJ1-4, the V gene TRBV12-3 or TRBV12-4; perhaps TRBD1 as D (6 bases). The CDR3 is made up of 14 amino acids. V shed 7 bases and J shed 7 bases, with 16 bases lying between them.

This clonotype occurred many times. The J gene is TRBJ2-5, the V gene TRBV13; 8 positions match TRBD2. There are 13 residues in the CDR3. Per germline, CDR1 PRHDT and CDR2 FYEKMQ (reference sequence). Trimming cost V 6 bases and J 5 bases; bases outside gene matches: 5. CDR3 region: CASRERERETQYF. The DNA for the CDR3 is TGTGCCAGCAGAGAGCGGGAGAGGGAGACCCAGTACTTC.

This clonotype was counted between two and nine times. The J gene is TRBJ2-7, the V gene TRBV10-3; 12 bases fit TRBD2. The ends lost 11 bases at V and 5 bases at J; junction bases unmatched: 13. This CDR3 is built from 15 residues. Germline V gene lookup returns CDR1 ENHRY and CDR2 SYGVKD. CDR3 protein: CAVKLAGGVGNEQYF. The CDR3 nucleotides read TGTGCCGTCAAACTAGCGGGAGGTGTGGGGAACGAGCAGTACTTC.

There are many counts of this clonotype. The rearrangement joins TRBV2 to TRBJ1-2; D may be TRBD1 (5 bases). Trimming left V 4 bases short and J 5 bases short, with 14 bases between. Germline values: CDR1 SNHLY, CDR2 FYNNEI. This CDR3 contains 14 residues. The CDR3 nucleotides are TGTGCCAGCAGTGGGACCGGGACCGAGTATGGCTACACCTTC. Amino acids: CASSGTGTEYGYTF.

In this sample, this clonotype turned up a few times. V and J are TRBV5-1 and TRBJ1-1; 7 nucleotides align to TRBD1. The length of the CDR3 is 15 residues. Trimming removed 2 bases from V and 1 base from J; junction bases left unmatched: 5. CDR1 and CDR2 from the germline V gene are SGHRS and YFSETQ. Written as DNA, the CDR3 is TGCGCCAGCAGCTTCAGGGGGAAACAGAACACTGAAGCTTTCTTT. It encodes CASSFRGKQNTEAFF.

The rearrangement uses TRBV30 and TRBJ1-4; no clear D. Deletions cut 3 bases from V and 8 bases from J, with 16 bases between. Germline V gene data show CDR1 as GTSNPN and CDR2 as SVGIG (reference sequence). The CDR3 contains 14 residues. CDR3 DNA: TGTGCCTGGAGACCCAGAACCTACGGCGAAAAACTGTTTTTT. Translated: CAWRPRTYGEKLFF.

The table lists this clonotype with many counts. CDR3 coding DNA: TGTGCCAGCAGCGGACAGGGTGGGGATCAGCCCCAGCATTTT. Its translation is CASSGQGGDQPQHF. This rearrangement joins TRBV2 to TRBJ1-5, with TRBD1 identical over 8 bases. V lost 6 bases, J lost 5 bases, and 6 bases stayed unmatched. CDR3 size: 14 residues. Germline V CDR1 and CDR2: SNHLY, FYNNEI.

The V call is TRBV19, the J call TRBJ2-1; D may be TRBD2 (6 bases). This CDR3 region has 14 residues. Germline CDR1 reads LNHDA; CDR2 reads SQIVND (reference sequence). V lost 9 bases to trimming and J lost 4 bases, with 16 bases between them. DNA for the CDR3: TGTGCCAGCAACCACCGGGACTCGTACAATGAGCAGTTCTTC. It is translated as CASNHRDSYNEQFF.

This clonotype occurred many times. This chain links TRBV2 with TRBJ2-5; 7 bases match TRBD1. The CDR3 covers 14 residues. Germline V gives CDR1 SNHLY, CDR2 FYNNEI. The trim removed 8 bases at V and 3 bases at J, leaving 9 bases unmatched. Here the CDR3 DNA reads TGTGCCAGCCTGGAGGACAGGAGAGAAGAGACCCAGTACTTC. It specifies CASLEDRREETQYF.

In its sample, this clonotype was seen many times. The rearrangement joins TRBV15 to TRBJ2-7; 10 nucleotides line up with TRBD1. This CDR3 contains 15 residues. V was pared by 0 bases and J by 5 bases, with 4 bases of the junction left unmatched. Looked up from germline, CDR1 is LNHNV and CDR2 is YYDKDF (reference sequence). The CDR3 is CATSRDGTGENEQYF. Here the CDR3 DNA reads TGTGCCACCAGCAGAGATGGGACAGGGGAGAACGAGCAGTACTTC.

A note on this clonotype: An end of the junction differs from the germline gene, which may be a read error. The J gene is TRBJ2-1, the V gene TRBV11-1; D remains ambiguous. CDR3 length: 16 residues. CDR1 and CDR2 (germline): SGHAT, FQDESV (reference sequence). The CDR3 sequence is CASSRTVDFSYNEQFF. CDR3 DNA sequence: TGCGCCAGCAGCAGAACTGTAGATTTCTCCTACAATGAGCAGTTCTTC.

This clonotype was seen ten or more times. The chain employs TRBV11-2 and TRBJ1-2; 7 bases are shared with TRBD1. The germline V gene encodes CDR1 SGHAT and CDR2 FQNNGV. The CDR3 extends over 18 amino acids. V trimming: 4 bases; J trimming: 4 bases; junction bases outside the gene matches: 18. CDR3 loop: CASSSQGGQGVFGYGYTF. CDR3 DNA sequence: TGTGCCAGCAGCTCCCAGGGGGGGCAGGGGGTTTTCGGCTATGGCTACACCTTC.

This clonotype turned up a few times. The junction differs from germline at one of its ends, possibly a read error. The V call is TRBV29-1, the J call TRBJ2-2, with 11 bases lining up with TRBD2. The CDR3 is 18 residues long. The V gene's germline CDR1 is SQVTM and CDR2 ANQGSEA. The CDR3 DNA follows: TGCAGCGCTGAATTCCCCACTAGCGGGAGTTCTGGCACCGGGGAGCTGTTTTTT. Translation: CSAEFPTSGSSGTGELFF.

This clonotype was seen ten or more times. The chain uses TRBV18 and TRBJ2-7; D call uncertain. Germline loops: CDR1 KGHSH, CDR2 LQKENI. The CDR3 sequence is 16 residues long. With 0 bases removed from V and 3 bases from J, the gap between germline ends came to 15 bases. The CDR3 DNA is TGTGCCAGCTCACCACCGGCACCAAAGGACCTCTACGAGCAGTACTTC. Translation gives CASSPPAPKDLYEQYF. The complete variable domain, with remaining parts taken from reference TRBV18 and TRBJ2-7, reads NAGVMQNPRHLVRRRGQEARLRCSPMKGHSHVYWYRQLPEEGLKFMVYLQKENIIDESGMPKERFSAEFPKEGPSILRIQQVVRGDSAAYFCASSPPAPKDLYEQYFGPGTRLTVT.

The sample holds many counts of this clonotype. This chain connects TRBV30 to TRBJ2-1; 7 bases fit TRBD2. V dropped 4 bases and J dropped 5; count of bases not matched to a gene: 17. Germline CDR1 reads GTSNPN; CDR2 reads SVGIG (reference sequence). The CDR3 has 17 amino acids. As DNA, the CDR3 is TGTGCCTGGACGGGGGTAGGGACTACCCATTTCCACAATGAGCAGTTCTTC. Protein product: CAWTGVGTTHFHNEQFF.